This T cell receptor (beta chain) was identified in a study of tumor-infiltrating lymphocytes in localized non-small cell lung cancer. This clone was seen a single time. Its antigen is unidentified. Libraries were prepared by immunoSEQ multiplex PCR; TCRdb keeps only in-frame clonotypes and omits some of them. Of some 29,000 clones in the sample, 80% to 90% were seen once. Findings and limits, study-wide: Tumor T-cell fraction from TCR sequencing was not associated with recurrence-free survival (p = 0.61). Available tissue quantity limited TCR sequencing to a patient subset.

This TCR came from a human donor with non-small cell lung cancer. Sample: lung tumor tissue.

The CDR3 sequence: CATSSDRGLYFEQFF. The CDR3 coding sequence is TGTGCCACCAGCAGCGACAGGGGGCTATATTTTGAGCAGTTCTTC. This rearrangement joins TRBV15 to TRBJ2-1; 10 bases match TRBD1. The V and J ends lost 3 bases and 9 bases, in that order; junction bases with no gene match: 8. The length of the CDR3 is 15 residues. Per germline, CDR1 LNHNV and CDR2 YYDKDF (reference sequence).